These 22 T cell receptor beta chains came from one sample sequenced in a study of T cells in women clearing cervical HPV infection. TCRdb's table, derived via immunoSEQ multiplex PCR, lists solely in-frame clones and lacks some. This sample carries tens of thousands of clones, with 5.5% to 8% going to the ten biggest clones. Sample: blood buffy coat. The receptors derive from a woman aged 18 to 75 with a cervical HPV16 infection that either progressed to CIN3+ or cleared (not recorded which).

On this clone itself: The CDR3 goes on 3 residues after the read ends, and that part is filled in from the germline J gene. V gene TRBV7-3 combines with J gene TRBJ2-5; D is ambiguous. The CDR3 spans 16 residues. The V gene's germline CDR1 is SGHTA and CDR2 FQGTGA. Trimming stripped 2 bases from V and 1 base from J, with 14 bases between. CDR3 residues: CASSLRHGGTQETQYF. The CDR3 DNA, read in part, is TGTGCCAGCAGCTTACGTCATGGCGGAACCCAAGAGACC.

CDR3 DNA, as far as it was read: TGTGCCAGCAGACCACAGGGATGGGGTAGCAATCAGCCC. Protein product: CASRPQGWGSNQP. The complete CDR3 protein is CASRPQGWGSNQPQHF. The chain combines TRBV6-2 or TRBV6-3 with TRBJ1-5; weak D call: TRBD1 (6 bases). The read ends 3 residues before the CDR3 terminus; that terminus is restored from the germline J gene. The germline CDR1 and CDR2 sequences are MNHEY and SVGEGT. The CDR3 runs to 16 residues. V was clipped by 6 bases and J by 0 bases, with 15 bases between them.

On this clone itself: The read is 3 residues too short to cover the CDR3 end, so that end is filled in from the germline J gene. This chain joins TRBV7-3 and TRBJ2-3; 8 nucleotides line up with TRBD1. The germline CDR1 and CDR2 sequences are SGHTA and FQGTGA. The CDR3 loop spans 14 amino acids. J lost 4 bases, V lost 4 bases, and 4 bases had no gene match. The covered CDR3 bases are TGTGCCAGCAGCTCCCGGGACAGGCCAGATACG. This sequence encodes CASSSRDRPDT. The CDR3 in its entirety is CASSSRDRPDTQYF.

The CDR3 here is CASSIGLAGKDTQYF. CDR3 DNA, as far as it was read: TGTGCCAGTAGTATAGGACTAGCAGGGAAAGATACG. This rearrangement joins TRBV19 to TRBJ2-3, with 7 bases aligning to TRBD2. With the read ending 3 residues before the CDR3 end, the germline J gene is used to fill in that end. The CDR3 sequence is 15 residues long. V shed 1 base and J 5 bases; nucleotides not matched to a gene: 6. Germline lookup yields CDR1 LNHDA and CDR2 SQIVND (reference sequence).

A remark on this clone: Coverage ceases 3 residues before the CDR3 finishes, and the germline J gene fills in the end. The J gene is TRBJ1-5, the V gene TRBV5-8; TRBD1 agrees at 7 bases. The CDR3 length is 14 residues. The V segment lost 0 bases and the J segment 6 bases; nucleotides outside the gene matches: 3. Per germline, CDR1 SGHTS and CDR2 YDEGEE. Incomplete CDR3 DNA: TGTGCCAGCAGCTTGGATCAGGGGGGTCAGCCC. Translated, it gives CASSLDQGGQP. From start to end, the CDR3 is CASSLDQGGQPQHF.

The covered CDR3 bases are TGTGCCAGTACCACAACAGGGGGCGCAGAGACA. Its translation is CASTTTGGAET. The complete CDR3 sequence is CASTTTGGAETAFF. The chain employs TRBV19 and TRBJ1-1; TRBD1 matches at 9 bases. The CDR3 extends 3 residues past the end of the read, so its final part is completed from the germline J gene. CDR1 and CDR2 from the germline V gene are LNHDA and SQIVND (reference sequence). CDR3 length: 14 amino acids.

On this clone: The read terminates 3 residues before the CDR3 end, so the remaining end is supplied by the germline J gene. This sequence joins TRBV20-1 and TRBJ2-4; 8 bases are shared with TRBD1. This CDR3 is 14 amino acids long. V trimming: 5 bases; J trimming: 3 bases; junction bases outside the gene matches: 6. The germline CDR1 and CDR2 sequences are DFQATT and SNEGSKA (reference sequence). The CDR3 sequence: CSAPDRVDKNIQYF. CDR3 DNA, as far as it was read: TGCAGTGCTCCGGACAGGGTGGACAAAAACATT.

With respect to this clone: The read terminates 3 residues before the CDR3 end, so the remaining end is supplied by the germline J gene. This chain connects TRBV10-2 to TRBJ2-2; a possible D gene is TRBD1 (6 bases). V lost 6 bases to trimming and J lost 8 bases, with 16 bases between them. The CDR3 consists of 14 residues. Per germline, CDR1 WSHSY and CDR2 SAAADI. CDR3 loop: CASRGQYTFGELFF. Incomplete CDR3 DNA: TGCGCCAGCAGAGGACAGTATACCTTTGGGGAG.

Note on this clone: One end of the junction fails to match germline, which may point to a read error. The read comes to an end 3 residues before the CDR3 does, leaving the germline J gene to fill in the end. This chain connects TRBV4-2 to TRBJ2-1; 10 bases align to TRBD2. Germline V gene sequence: CDR1 LGHNA, CDR2 YNFKEQ. The length of the CDR3 is 18 residues. The sequenced CDR3 bases are TGCGCCAGCAGCCAAGAACGTATGCTAGCGGGAGAGGTCTATGAG. Translating gives CASSQERMLAGEVYE. The CDR3 as a whole reads CASSQERMLAGEVYEQFF.

Note on this clone: The read is 3 residues too short to cover the CDR3 end, so that end is filled in from the germline J gene. V usage is TRBV7-9 and J usage is TRBJ2-2; 7 bases map to TRBD1. The CDR3 covers 15 residues. Germline assignment: CDR1 SEHNR and CDR2 FQNEAQ (reference sequence). This CDR3 is CASSPQTGSLEKLFF. The sequenced part of the CDR3 DNA is TGTGCCAGCAGCCCCCAGACAGGGAGTCTTGAAAAG.

On this clone: The read stops 3 residues short of the end of the CDR3; the missing end is completed from the germline J gene. The chain employs TRBV18 and TRBJ2-5, with 7 bases aligning to TRBD2. Germline V lookup: CDR1 KGHSH, CDR2 LQKENI. Unmatched junction bases numbered 5, after V lost 4 bases and J lost 0 bases. The CDR3 extends over 15 amino acids. The CDR3 sequence: CASSRPLADQETQYF. The sequenced part of the CDR3 DNA is TGTGCCAGCTCACGGCCGCTAGCGGACCAAGAGACC. Full variable domain (outside the CDR3, taken from reference TRBV18 and TRBJ2-5): NAGVMQNPRHLVRRRGQEARLRCSPMKGHSHVYWYRQLPEEGLKFMVYLQKENIIDESGMPKERFSAEFPKEGPSILRIQQVVRGDSAAYFCASSRPLADQETQYFGPGTRLLVL.

About this clone itself: The sequenced fragment ends 3 residues before the CDR3 boundary, so the rest is inferred from the germline J gene. The chain recombines TRBV6-2 or TRBV6-3 with TRBJ1-1, with TRBD1 as a possible D gene (6 bases). The CDR3 has 15 residues. Trimming shortened V by 2 bases and J by 1 base, and 11 bases separated the two germline ends. Germline assignment: CDR1 MNHEY and CDR2 SVGEGT. This CDR3 is CASSYKGHPNTEAFF. CDR3 DNA (partial): TGTGCCAGCAGTTACAAGGGACACCCGAACACTGAA.

About this clone itself: With the read ending 3 residues before the CDR3 end, the germline J gene is used to fill in that end. The chain joins TRBV12-3 or TRBV12-4 to TRBJ2-1; a weak D match, TRBD2 (5 bases). CDR3 length equals 12 residues. Trimming stripped 8 bases from V and 8 bases from J, with 13 bases between. The CDR3 bases that were read are TGTGCCAGCGGCGAGGGCTTGGATGAG. Encoded protein: CASGEGLDE. The full CDR3 sequence reads CASGEGLDEQFF.

This clone ranks as medium-sized in terms of frequency. With the read ending 3 residues before the CDR3 end, the germline J gene is used to fill in that end. The V call is TRBV29-1, the J call TRBJ2-3, with 9 bases that match TRBD1. Germline V CDR1 and CDR2: SQVTM, ANQGSEA. The ends lost 8 bases at V and 1 base at J; junction bases unmatched: 10. The CDR3 covers 15 residues. CDR3 DNA, as far as it was read: TGCAGCACCCCACCCCGGGACAGGGGCACAGATACG. Its protein product is CSTPPRDRGTDT. The whole CDR3 protein is CSTPPRDRGTDTQYF.

About this clone itself: The CDR3 is cut off 3 residues early in the read; its end comes from the germline J gene. The V call is TRBV5-1, the J call TRBJ2-7; D is tentatively TRBD1 or TRBD2 (5 bases each). The V and J ends lost 4 bases and 5 bases respectively, with 13 bases between them. Germline lookup yields CDR1 SGHRS and CDR2 YFSETQ. This CDR3 comprises 13 residues. This CDR3 is CASSPYEGNEQYF. The sequenced CDR3 bases are TGCGCCAGCAGCCCCTATGAGGGGAACGAG. Full variable domain (remainder filled in from reference TRBV5-1 and TRBJ2-7): KAGVTQTPRYLIKTRGQQVTLSCSPISGHRSVSWYQQTPGQGLQFLFEYFSETQRNKGNFPGRFSGRQFSNSRSEMNVSTLELGDSALYLCASSPYEGNEQYFGPGTRLTVT.

For this clone: Sequencing ends 3 residues short of the CDR3 end; the germline J gene provides the rest. The rearrangement uses TRBV27 and TRBJ2-5; D might be TRBD2 (5 bases). This CDR3 is 15 amino acids long. The germline V and J ends were trimmed by 4 bases and 0 bases, with 12 bases remaining between them. Germline V gene data show CDR1 as MNHEY and CDR2 as SMNVEV (reference sequence). CDR3 in amino acids: CASSSRRRYQETQYF. The DNA read from the CDR3 is TGTGCCAGCAGTTCGCGGCGGAGGTACCAAGAGACC.

With regard to this clone: The read ends 3 residues before the CDR3 terminus; that terminus is restored from the germline J gene. The J gene is TRBJ2-2, the V gene TRBV6-2 or TRBV6-3; 14 bases agree with TRBD2. CDR1 is MNHEY, CDR2 SVGEGT, per germline. The CDR3 has 14 residues. V lost 8 bases, J lost 4 bases, and 0 bases stayed unmatched. CDR3 residues: CASGLAGGTGELFF. The covered CDR3 bases are TGTGCCAGCGGACTAGCGGGAGGCACCGGGGAG.

To note about this clone: The read terminates 3 residues before the CDR3 end, so the remaining end is supplied by the germline J gene. The rearrangement joins TRBV4-1 to TRBJ2-2; D not certain. The CDR3 is 12 residues long. Germline V gene lookup returns CDR1 MGHRA and CDR2 YSYEKL. V lost 4 bases and J 7 bases, leaving 7 bases between the germline ends. The CDR3 DNA, read in part, is TGCGCCAGCAGCCTTCCAGTCGGGGAG. The encoded protein is CASSLPVGE. The whole CDR3 sequence reads CASSLPVGELFF.

A remark on this clone: Sequencing ends 3 residues short of the CDR3 end; the germline J gene provides the rest. The chain employs TRBV5-1 and TRBJ2-1; 9 positions match TRBD2. The CDR3 length is 15 residues. Looked up from germline, CDR1 is SGHRS and CDR2 is YFSETQ. Unmatched junction bases numbered 2, after V lost 0 bases and J lost 4 bases. CDR3 protein: CASSLDSGSYNEQFF. CDR3 DNA, as far as it was read: TGCGCCAGCAGCTTGGATAGCGGGAGTTACAATGAG.

In regard to this clone: The read terminates 3 residues ahead of where the CDR3 ends, so the germline J gene completes it. The gene calls are TRBV28 and TRBJ1-1; D call uncertain. There are 12 residues in the CDR3. Germline V gene sequence: CDR1 MDHEN, CDR2 SYDVKM. V was pared by 8 bases and J by 1 base, with 8 bases between. The CDR3 loop reads CASGAGNTEAFF. The CDR3 bases that were read are TGTGCCAGCGGTGCAGGGAACACTGAA. The full variable domain, with the rest looked up from reference TRBV28 and TRBJ1-1, is DVKVTQSSRYLVKRTGEKVFLECVQDMDHENMFWYRQDPGLGLRLIYFSYDVKMKEKGDIPEGYSVSREKKERFSLILESASTNQTSMYLCASGAGNTEAFFGQGTRLTVV.

About this clone: With the read ending 3 residues before the CDR3 end, the germline J gene is used to fill in that end. J is TRBJ2-4 and V is TRBV30; D possibly corresponds to TRBD1 (5 bases). This CDR3 comprises 15 residues. Germline V gives CDR1 GTSNPN, CDR2 SVGIG (reference sequence). CDR3 sequence: CAWSVRGWTNYGQYF. Incomplete CDR3 DNA: TGTGCCTGGAGTGTACGCGGCTGGACAAACTATGGT.

Comment on this clone: The read ends 3 residues shy of where the CDR3 ends; the end is completed using the germline J gene. The rearrangement links TRBV5-8 to TRBJ1-2; TRBD1 might be the D (5 bases). The germline V and J ends were trimmed by 2 bases and 1 base, with 6 bases remaining between them. The CDR3 contains 13 residues. Germline CDR1 is SGHTS and CDR2 is YDEGEE. CDR3 loop: CASSFDSNYGYTF. Incomplete CDR3 DNA: TGTGCCAGCAGCTTCGACAGTAACTATGGC.